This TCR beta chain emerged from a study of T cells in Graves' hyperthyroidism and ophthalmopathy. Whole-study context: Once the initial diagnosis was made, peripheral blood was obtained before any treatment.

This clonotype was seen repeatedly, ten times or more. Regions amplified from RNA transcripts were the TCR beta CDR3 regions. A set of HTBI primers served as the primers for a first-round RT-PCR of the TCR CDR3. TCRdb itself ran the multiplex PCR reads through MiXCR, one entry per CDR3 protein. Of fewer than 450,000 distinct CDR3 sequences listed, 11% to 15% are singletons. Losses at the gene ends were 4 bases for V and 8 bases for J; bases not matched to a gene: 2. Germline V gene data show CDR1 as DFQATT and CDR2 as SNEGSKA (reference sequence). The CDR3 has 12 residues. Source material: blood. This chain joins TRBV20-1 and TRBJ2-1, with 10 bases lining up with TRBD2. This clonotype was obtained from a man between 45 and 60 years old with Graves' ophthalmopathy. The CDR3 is CSATSGGDEQFF. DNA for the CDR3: TGCAGTGCTACCAGCGGGGGGGATGAGCAGTTCTTC.